Listed below are T cell receptor beta chains from one sample, sequenced in a study of OX40 agonist ivuxolimab in advanced cancers. The data were produced by immunoSEQ multiplex PCR, yet TCRdb's version contains in-frame clones alone and is incomplete. The sample contains fewer than 85,000 clones, 78% of which appear only once. The starting material was CD4+ or CD8+ T cells sorted from blood, obtained in a trial of the OX40 agonist ivuxolimab. Receptor source: an adult with an advanced solid tumor such as melanoma, head and neck, liver or kidney cancer. The CDR3 runs from the conserved cysteine through the conserved F or W. A D gene is named only where the DNA matches it firmly. The listing skips clone size in some rows; elsewhere it reads once, few, many or a size class.

clone_size	v_call	j_call	d_call	cdr3_nt	cdr3_aa
NA	TRBV7-2	TRBJ2-1	NA	TGTGCCAGCAGCCCCAGCGGACCCTACAATGAGCAGTTCTTC	CASSPSGPYNEQFF
NA	TRBV30	TRBJ1-1	TRBD1	TGTGCCTGGAGTCTTACAGGGGTAAACACTGAAGCTTTCTTT	CAWSLTGVNTEAFF
few	TRBV19	TRBJ2-7	TRBD2	TGTGCCAGTAGTATAGGCTGGTACAGGACTAGCGGGAGAGATGAGCAGTACTTC	CASSIGWYRTSGRDEQYF
NA	TRBV2	TRBJ2-7	NA	TGTGCCAGCATCCGGCAGGGGGGGTCCAAAGTCGAGCAGTACTTC	CASIRQGGSKVEQYF
NA	TRBV18	TRBJ2-1	NA	TGTGCCAGCTCACCCAATCGGGACGTTGGGCAGTTCTTC	CASSPNRDVGQFF
NA	TRBV27	TRBJ1-2	TRBD1	TGTGCCAGCAAAAGAACAGGGGTTGGAAACTATGGCTACACCTTC	CASKRTGVGNYGYTF
NA	TRBV6-5	TRBJ1-5	NA	TGTGCCAGCAGTTATATGGGAGATCAGCCCCAGCATTTT	CASSYMGDQPQHF
NA	TRBV4-1	TRBJ1-1	NA	TGCGCCAGCAGCCGAGACGCCTTGAACACTGAAGCTTTCTTT	CASSRDALNTEAFF
NA	TRBV27	TRBJ1-5	NA	TGTGCCAGCAGTTCTGATATCTACTGGGGTCAGCCCCAGCATTTT	CASSSDIYWGQPQHF
NA	TRBV7-2	TRBJ2-7	NA	TGTGCCAGCAGCCCAGAGACAGGGAGGAACGAGCAGTACTTC	CASSPETGRNEQYF
few	TRBV30	TRBJ1-4	TRBD1	TGTGCCTGGAGTCTTAACCGGGACAGGGATAATGAAAAACTGTTTTTT	CAWSLNRDRDNEKLFF
NA	TRBV7-2	TRBJ1-3	NA	TGTGCCAGCAGCTTAGCTTCGAGCTCTGGAAACACCATATATTTT	CASSLASSSGNTIYF
NA	TRBV7-2	TRBJ2-2	TRBD2	TGTGCCAGCAAAATCGCGGGAGCTGGCACCGGGGAGCTGTTTTTT	CASKIAGAGTGELFF
NA	TRBV7-9	TRBJ1-4	TRBD1	TGTGCCAGCAGCCCCCGGACAGGACGTCTGTTTTTT	CASSPRTGRLFF
NA	TRBV5-8	TRBJ2-6	NA	TGTGCCAGCTCTCAACAGGGCCTAGTCTCTGGGGCCAACGTCCTGACTTTC	CASSQQGLVSGANVLTF
NA	TRBV27	TRBJ2-2	TRBD1	TGTGCCAGCAGTTTAAACAGGGGCAACGGGGAGCTGTTTTTT	CASSLNRGNGELFF
NA	TRBV2	TRBJ1-2	NA	TGTGCCAGCAGTGACGACGTTAGAAACTATGGCTACACCTTC	CASSDDVRNYGYTF
NA	TRBV19	TRBJ1-2	TRBD1	TGTGCCAGTAGTCTTCGGACAGGGGGCATCTATGGCTACACCTTC	CASSLRTGGIYGYTF
NA	TRBV28	TRBJ2-1	TRBD2	TGTGCCAGCAGTTTAAAGGGACTAGGGGGTAATGAGCAGTTCTTC	CASSLKGLGGNEQFF
few	TRBV10-3	TRBJ1-1	NA	TGTGCCATCAGTGATAAAGGGACGGGAGAGAGGACTGAAGCTTTCTTT	CAISDKGTGERTEAFF
NA	TRBV7-2	TRBJ1-2	NA	TGTGCCAGCAGCCAGCGGATATCAGGGCCATATGGCTACACCTTC	CASSQRISGPYGYTF
NA	TRBV18	TRBJ2-5	TRBD1	TGTGCCAGCTCACCACCGGACAGGGGGCGAGAGACCCAGTACTTC	CASSPPDRGRETQYF
NA	TRBV25-1	TRBJ2-7	NA	TGTGCCAGCTCCGGATTGTACGAGCAGTACTTC	CASSGLYEQYF